Following are 30 T cell receptor beta chains from one sample sequenced in a study of cytomegalovirus exposure and HLA in healthy donors. Both 60 Vbeta primers and 13 Jbeta primers went into the PCR. Assay: immunoSEQ multiplex PCR; the TCRdb copy retains only in-frame clones and omits some. The sample lists approximately 150,000 clones; about four fifths were seen once. The sequenced sample was PBMCs. All receptors come from a man aged 18-30 years in good health and CMV-seropositive.

The chain combines TRBV29-1 with TRBJ2-1; possible D gene TRBD2, 6 bases. Trimming cost V 2 bases and J 2 bases, with 10 bases left between them. Germline V gives CDR1 SQVTM, CDR2 ANQGSEA. The CDR3 has 14 residues. The CDR3 is CSVELGLTYNEQFF. The CDR3 DNA sequence: TGCAGCGTTGAACTGGGACTCACCTACAATGAGCAGTTCTTC.

The count of this clone is one. J is TRBJ1-1 and V is TRBV2; TRBD1 aligns across 8 bases. The CDR3 loop spans 15 amino acids. In germline, CDR1 is SNHLY, CDR2 FYNNEI. Trimming removed 6 bases from V and 2 bases from J; junction bases left unmatched: 8. The CDR3 reads CASRPGQVRNTEAFF. The CDR3 DNA reads as TGTGCCAGCAGACCGGGACAGGTCCGTAACACTGAAGCTTTCTTT.

The gene calls are TRBV5-1 and TRBJ1-2, with 7 bases matching TRBD1. The V and J ends lost 4 bases and 10 bases, in that order; junction bases with no gene match: 16. CDR3 length: 15 amino acids. Germline lookup yields CDR1 SGHRS and CDR2 YFSETQ. The CDR3 DNA sequence: TGCGCCAGCAGCCGTGAAATAACAGGGGTTCCTATCTACACCTTC. It encodes CASSREITGVPIYTF.

The rearrangement joins TRBV9 to TRBJ2-7; 9 bases agree with TRBD2. The CDR3 runs 15 residues. V lost 1 base, J lost 7 bases, and 9 bases stayed unmatched. The germline gives CDR1 SGDLS, CDR2 YYNGEE. This chain's CDR3 is CASSVTAGGPGEQYF. CDR3 in DNA: TGTGCCAGCAGCGTAACGGCGGGAGGGCCGGGGGAGCAGTACTTC.

The rearrangement uses TRBV13 and TRBJ1-4, with no clear D. The CDR3 has 13 residues. CDR1 and CDR2 (germline): PRHDT, FYEKMQ (reference sequence). V was shortened by 5 bases and J by 5 bases, with 9 bases between the two germline ends. The CDR3 DNA reads as TGTGCCAGCAGCCTCACAGTAAATGAAAAACTGTTTTTT. Residues: CASSLTVNEKLFF. Supplemented by reference TRBV13 and TRBJ1-4, the full variable domain reads AAGVIQSPRHLIKEKRETATLKCYPIPRHDTVYWYQQGPGQDPQFLISFYEKMQSDKGSIPDRFSAQQFSDYHSELNMSSLELGDSALYFCASSLTVNEKLFFGSGTQLSVL.

In this sample, this clone turned up once. This sequence joins TRBV7-9 and TRBJ1-1; D is perhaps TRBD1 (5 bases). This CDR3 has 13 amino acids. Trimming left V 2 bases short and J 1 base short, with 5 bases between. CDR1 is SEHNR and CDR2 is FQNEAQ in the germline V gene (reference sequence). The CDR3, as DNA: TGTGCCAGCAGCTTACAGGGGAACACTGAAGCTTTCTTT. Translated, it gives CASSLQGNTEAFF.

A single count supports this clone. The V and J genes are TRBV28 and TRBJ2-7; 12 bases match TRBD2. The germline CDR1 and CDR2 sequences are MDHEN and SYDVKM. This CDR3 is 13 amino acids long. The junction had 7 bases not matched to a gene; V was cut back by 5 bases and J by 11 bases. CDR3 nucleotides: TGTGCCAGCAGTCGCCTGACTAGCGGGAGCAAGTACTTC. It codes for CASSRLTSGSKYF.

The chain has TRBV19 and TRBJ1-1; 9 nucleotides agree with TRBD1. Trimming took 7 bases from V and 5 from J; bases not matched to a gene: 8. Looked up from germline, CDR1 is LNHDA and CDR2 is SQIVND (reference sequence). The CDR3 contains 14 residues. The chain's CDR3 is CASNTGGIFTEAFF. CDR3 coding DNA: TGTGCCAGTAACACAGGGGGCATATTTACTGAAGCTTTCTTT.

The chain carries TRBV2 and TRBJ1-2; D possibly corresponds to TRBD1 (5 bases). CDR1 and CDR2 (germline): SNHLY, FYNNEI. CDR3 size: 12 residues. Trimming removed 3 bases from V and 6 bases from J, with 8 bases in between. The CDR3 DNA is TGTGCCAGCAGTGATCAGGGCCATGGCTACACCTTC. Its protein is CASSDQGHGYTF.

The DNA for the CDR3 is TGTGCCATCAGTGAGACAAGTCAGGGTTCAGCTTTCTTT. The encoded protein is CAISETSQGSAFF. The chain uses TRBV10-3 and TRBJ1-1; maybe TRBD1 (5 bases). Germline V gene data show CDR1 as ENHRY and CDR2 as SYGVKD. V was clipped by 2 bases and J by 10 bases, with 14 bases between them. This CDR3 has 13 residues.

The J gene is TRBJ2-7, the V gene TRBV10-3; D gene unclear. There are 11 residues in the CDR3. Germline V gene lookup returns CDR1 ENHRY and CDR2 SYGVKD. Trimming pared 6 bases from V and 3 bases from J, leaving 6 bases between. DNA for the CDR3: TGTGCCATCAGGGTCGGCTACGAGCAGTACTTC. Translated, it gives CAIRVGYEQYF.

This clone was detected only once. The chain links TRBV5-6 to TRBJ2-7, with TRBD2 identical over 11 bases. In germline, CDR1 is SGHDT, CDR2 YYEEEE. The CDR3 consists of 15 residues. J lost 3 bases, V lost 3 bases, and 5 bases had no gene match. The DNA of the CDR3 is TGTGCCAGCAGCTCAGGACTAGCGGGTAACTACGAGCAGTACTTC. It translates to CASSSGLAGNYEQYF.

J is TRBJ1-1 and V is TRBV28; 9 bases line up with TRBD1. Germline-derived CDR1 and CDR2 are MDHEN and SYDVKM. The V segment lost 4 bases and the J segment 1 base; nucleotides outside the gene matches: 4. The CDR3 spans 15 residues. CDR3 DNA: TGTGCCAGCAGTTGGGACAGGGTAAAGAACACTGAAGCTTTCTTT. Translating it yields CASSWDRVKNTEAFF.

The J gene is TRBJ2-5, the V gene TRBV7-9; the match to TRBD2 covers 10 bases. This CDR3 comprises 15 residues. CDR1 SEHNR and CDR2 FQNEAQ come from the germline V gene (reference sequence). Losses at the gene ends were 1 base for V and 4 bases for J; bases not matched to a gene: 3. This CDR3 is CASSLELAGGETQYF. The CDR3 DNA reads as TGTGCCAGCAGCTTAGAGTTAGCGGGAGGAGAGACCCAGTACTTC.

The chain has TRBV5-1 and TRBJ1-2, with 10 bases fitting TRBD1. Germline lookup yields CDR1 SGHRS and CDR2 YFSETQ. V was clipped by 3 bases and J by 7 bases; unmatched bases: 6. This CDR3 region has 14 residues. The CDR3 sequence is CASSSGQGNVGYTF. CDR3 in DNA: TGCGCCAGCAGCTCGGGACAGGGGAATGTTGGCTACACCTTC.

The gene calls are TRBV18 and TRBJ1-1, with 7 bases aligning to TRBD1. The V gene's germline CDR1 is KGHSH and CDR2 LQKENI. This CDR3 has 14 residues. The junction had 5 bases not matched to a gene; V was cut back by 6 bases and J by 1 base. The CDR3 sequence: CASSRDSENTEAFF. CDR3 coding DNA: TGTGCCAGCTCGAGGGACAGCGAGAACACTGAAGCTTTCTTT.

The rearrangement joins TRBV6-1 to TRBJ1-2; TRBD1 matches 8 bases. Germline V gene lookup returns CDR1 MNHNS and CDR2 SASEGT. V lost 3 bases and J lost 7; bases outside the gene matches: 4. CDR3 size: 13 residues. The CDR3 nucleotides are TGTGCCAGCAGTGAGCAGGGGGCGATTGGCTACACCTTC. Translation: CASSEQGAIGYTF.

The J gene is TRBJ2-7, the V gene TRBV6-5, with 7 bases aligning to TRBD2. The CDR3 is 15 residues long. V lost 6 bases and J lost 6; bases outside the gene matches: 14. Germline V gene lookup returns CDR1 MNHEY and CDR2 SVGAGI. The DNA of the CDR3 is TGTGCCAGCAGGGGAGGGACTTGGGGAGGCGGCGAGCAGTACTTC. As protein: CASRGGTWGGGEQYF.

The rearrangement links TRBV5-1 to TRBJ1-1; TRBD1 is a possible D gene (6 bases). The V gene lost 3 bases and the J gene lost 1 base, with 16 bases spanning the gap. The germline V gene has CDR1 SGHRS and CDR2 YFSETQ. The CDR3 is made up of 16 amino acids. DNA for the CDR3: TGCGCCAGCAGCTGGGGGAACAGGGATAGGAACACTGAAGCTTTCTTT. Amino acids: CASSWGNRDRNTEAFF.

The J gene is TRBJ1-5, the V gene TRBV6-1; no reliable D call. The germline gives CDR1 MNHNS, CDR2 SASEGT. The CDR3 extends over 13 amino acids. V was trimmed by 7 bases and J by 2 bases, leaving 9 bases between them. CDR3 sequence reads: CASNRLGNQPQHF. The CDR3 coding sequence is TGTGCCAGCAATAGACTAGGCAATCAGCCCCAGCATTTT.

The chain employs TRBV2 and TRBJ2-5, with a weak D call TRBD2 (5 bases). Trimming removed 0 bases at V and 8 bases at J, with 7 bases between. Germline V gives CDR1 SNHLY, CDR2 FYNNEI. The CDR3 covers 12 residues. CDR3 nucleotides: TGTGCCAGCAGTGAAGCGCGGGTAACCCAGTACTTC. This gives the protein CASSEARVTQYF.

The rearrangement uses TRBV5-1 and TRBJ2-7, with 10 bases identical to TRBD1. Looked up from germline, CDR1 is SGHRS and CDR2 is YFSETQ. CDR3 size: 15 residues. V shed 4 bases, J shed 5 bases, and the junction held 9 bases outside the gene matches. The CDR3 sequence is CASSPSSGTGDEQYF. The CDR3 region has the DNA TGCGCCAGCAGCCCTTCTTCCGGGACAGGGGACGAGCAGTACTTC.

This sequence joins TRBV15 and TRBJ1-5; possible D gene TRBD1, 6 bases. Trimming took off 5 bases at V and 7 bases at J, with 21 bases between the two ends. Germline V gene lookup returns CDR1 LNHNV and CDR2 YYDKDF (reference sequence). The CDR3 has 16 amino acids. The CDR3 coding sequence is TGTGCCACCAGCGGCGGGGGGGCAATTATAAGCCAGCCCCAGCATTTT. Translation gives CATSGGGAIISQPQHF.

V and J are TRBV9 and TRBJ2-1; no clear D gene. Germline assignment: CDR1 SGDLS and CDR2 YYNGEE. V gave up 1 base and J gave up 5 bases, with 7 bases separating them. The length of the CDR3 is 13 residues. This CDR3 reads CASSVFEHNEQFF. In DNA form, the CDR3 reads TGTGCCAGCAGCGTATTTGAGCACAATGAGCAGTTCTTC.

J is TRBJ2-7 and V is TRBV5-1; tentatively, D is TRBD2 (6 bases). The CDR3 runs to 15 residues. Trimming took 4 bases from V and 1 from J, leaving 15 bases between them. Germline V gene data show CDR1 as SGHRS and CDR2 as YFSETQ. The CDR3, as DNA: TGCGCCAGCAGCCTCACTAGCCCAGAGTCCTACGAGCAGTACTTC. It codes for CASSLTSPESYEQYF.

This chain joins TRBV5-4 and TRBJ1-4; 9 bases agree with TRBD1. CDR3 length equals 16 residues. Germline values: CDR1 SGHNT, CDR2 YYREEE (reference sequence). J lost 14 bases, V lost 5 bases, and 19 bases had no gene match. CDR3 sequence reads: CASRPTGGGGSKKLFF. CDR3 DNA: TGTGCCAGCAGGCCTACAGGGGGCGGAGGGAGTAAGAAGCTGTTTTTT.

V gene TRBV19 combines with J gene TRBJ2-7, with 10 positions matching TRBD2. CDR1 is LNHDA, CDR2 SQIVND, per germline (reference sequence). With V trimmed by 3 bases and J by 6 bases, 11 bases remained unmatched. The CDR3 runs to 16 residues. The CDR3 DNA is TGTGCCAGTAGTATTTCTTTGCTAGCGGGAGAAGGCGAGCAGTACTTC. This translates into CASSISLLAGEGEQYF.

Regarding this clone: One junction end does not reproduce the germline sequence, and a read error may be involved. The chain couples TRBV5-5 to TRBJ2-7, with 8 positions matching TRBD2. This CDR3 contains 15 residues. From germline, CDR1 is SGHKS and CDR2 YYEKEE (reference sequence). In DNA, the CDR3 is TGTGCCAGCGGCTTGGTGGCGGGAGGTCCCTACGAGCAGTACTTC. This sequence encodes CASGLVAGGPYEQYF.

CDR3 DNA sequence: TGTGCCAGCAGCTTTATTAGCGCCCAGTACTTC. Amino acid sequence: CASSFISAQYF. The chain uses TRBV7-9 and TRBJ2-5, with D tentatively TRBD2 (5 bases). Trimming took 3 bases from V and 9 from J, leaving 8 bases between them. The CDR3 consists of 11 residues. CDR1 and CDR2 from the germline V gene are SEHNR and FQNEAQ (reference sequence).

The chain has TRBV7-6 and TRBJ2-7, with D possibly matching TRBD1 (5 bases). The CDR3 sequence is 15 residues long. The germline CDR1 and CDR2 sequences are SGHVS and FNYEAQ. Between the trimmed V and J ends, which lost 5 bases and 0 bases, there was a span of 14 bases. The CDR3 DNA reads as TGTGCCAGCAGCCCGACAGCCGAAGACTCCTACGAGCAGTACTTC. Translation: CASSPTAEDSYEQYF.